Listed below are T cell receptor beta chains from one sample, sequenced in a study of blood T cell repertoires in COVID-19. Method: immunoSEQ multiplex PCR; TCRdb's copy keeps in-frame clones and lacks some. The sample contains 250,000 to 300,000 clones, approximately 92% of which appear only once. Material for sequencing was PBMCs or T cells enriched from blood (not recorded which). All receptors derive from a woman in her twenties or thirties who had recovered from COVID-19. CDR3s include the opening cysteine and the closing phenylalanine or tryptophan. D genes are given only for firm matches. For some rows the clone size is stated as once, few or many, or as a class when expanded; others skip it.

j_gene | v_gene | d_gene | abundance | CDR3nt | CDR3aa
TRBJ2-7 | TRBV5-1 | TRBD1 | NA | TGCGCCAGCAGCTTGGCCGGGTCAGGGGGCCCCTACGAGCAGTACTTC | CASSLAGSGGPYEQYF
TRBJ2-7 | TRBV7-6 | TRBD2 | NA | TGTGCCAGCGAGACTAGCGACTCCTACGAGCAGTACTTC | CASETSDSYEQYF
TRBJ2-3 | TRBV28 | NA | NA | TGTGCCAGCAGTCCGTGGACAGCCACAGATACGCAGTATTTT | CASSPWTATDTQYF
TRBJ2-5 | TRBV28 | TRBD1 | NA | TGTGCCAGCAGTCCGGGACAGGCGGTAGAGACCCAGTACTTC | CASSPGQAVETQYF
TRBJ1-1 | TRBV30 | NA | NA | TGTGCCTGGAGTGTAACAGGGAGGGCCACTGAAGCTTTCTTT | CAWSVTGRATEAFF
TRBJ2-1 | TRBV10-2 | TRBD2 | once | TGCGCCAGCAGTGAGTCGGGGACTACTTACAATGAGCAGTTCTTC | CASSESGTTYNEQFF
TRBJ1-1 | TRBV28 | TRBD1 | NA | TGTGCCAGCAGTCAACCAATCACAGGGGGTGGCACTGAAGCTTTCTTT | CASSQPITGGGTEAFF
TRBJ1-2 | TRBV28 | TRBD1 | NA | TGTGCCAGCAGTCAATCGACAGGGAGGAAAGGCTACACCTTC | CASSQSTGRKGYTF
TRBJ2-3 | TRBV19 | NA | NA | TGTGCCAGTAGTAAGGGGGATACGCAGTATTTT | CASSKGDTQYF
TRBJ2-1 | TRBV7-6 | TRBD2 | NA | TGTGCCAGCAGCTTAGCGGCGGGACGGCGACTAGCGGGGTACAATGAGCAGTTCTTC | CASSLAAGRRLAGYNEQFF
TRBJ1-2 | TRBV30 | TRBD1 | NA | TGTGCCTGGAGTCAGACTAAAGGGGGCGGGTATGGCTACACCTTC | CAWSQTKGGGYGYTF
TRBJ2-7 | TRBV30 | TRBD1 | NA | TGTGCCTGGACAAGGTCCGGGACAGGCGCTACGGGGCAGTACTTC | CAWTRSGTGATGQYF
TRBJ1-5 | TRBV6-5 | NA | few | TGTGCCAGCAGAGAGGGTGTTCAGCCCCAGCATTTT | CASREGVQPQHF
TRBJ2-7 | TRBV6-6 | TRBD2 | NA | TGTGCCAGCAGAGCGGGGAGTAACGAGCAGTACTTC | CASRAGSNEQYF
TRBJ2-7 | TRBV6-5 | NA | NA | TGTGCCAGCAGTTACTCGGACACCTACGAGCAGTACTTC | CASSYSDTYEQYF
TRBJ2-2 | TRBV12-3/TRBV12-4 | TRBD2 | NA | TGTGCCATCCCTAGCGGGAAAGGGGAGCTGTTTTTT | CAIPSGKGELFF
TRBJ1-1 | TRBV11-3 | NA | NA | TGTGCCAGCAGCATGGGGCGGGGAAACACTGAAGCTTTCTTT | CASSMGRGNTEAFF
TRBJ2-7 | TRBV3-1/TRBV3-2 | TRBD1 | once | TGTGCCAGCAGCCAAGATACAGGGGTCACCATTTCCTCTTCCTACGAGCAGTACTTC | CASSQDTGVTISSSYEQYF
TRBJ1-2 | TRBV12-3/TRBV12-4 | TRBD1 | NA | TGTGCCAGCAGTACAGGACAGGGCTATGGCTACACCTTC | CASSTGQGYGYTF
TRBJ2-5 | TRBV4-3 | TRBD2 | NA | TGCGCCAGCAGCCAAGATCGGACTAGCGGGAGTATGAAGACCCAGTACTTC | CASSQDRTSGSMKTQYF
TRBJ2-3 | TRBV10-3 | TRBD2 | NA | TGTGCCATCAGTGAAGCGGGAGGCCCAACAGATACGCAGTATTTT | CAISEAGGPTDTQYF
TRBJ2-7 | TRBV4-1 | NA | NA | TGCGCCAGCAGCCAAGCCATAGACTACGAGCAGTACTTC | CASSQAIDYEQYF
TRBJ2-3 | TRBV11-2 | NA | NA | TGTGCCAGCAGCTTAGATTTCTTCGGGGCAGATACGCAGTATTTT | CASSLDFFGADTQYF
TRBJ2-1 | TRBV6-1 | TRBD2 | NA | TGTGCCAGCAGTGAAGTAGTAGCGGGGTACAATGAGCAGTTCTTC | CASSEVVAGYNEQFF
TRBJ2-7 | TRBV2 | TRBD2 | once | TGTGCCAGCAGTAAAGGGTCTAGCGGGAGGGCCGGTTACGAGCAGTACTTC | CASSKGSSGRAGYEQYF
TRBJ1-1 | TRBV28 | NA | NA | TGTGCCAGCAGTTTAAGTCAGTACACTGAAGCTTTCTTT | CASSLSQYTEAFF
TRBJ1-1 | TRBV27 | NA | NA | TGTGCCAGCAGTTTAAACCAGGGGCCCGGCACTGAAGCTTTCTTT | CASSLNQGPGTEAFF
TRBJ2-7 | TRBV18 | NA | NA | TGTGCCAGCTCACGAGAGTCCGACGAGCAGTACTTC | CASSRESDEQYF
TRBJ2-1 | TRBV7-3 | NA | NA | TGTGCCAGCAGCTTTTTGTTTGCGGCAGGGGTTAGGGAGCAGTTCTTC | CASSFLFAAGVREQFF
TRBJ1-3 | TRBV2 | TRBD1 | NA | TGTGCCAGCAGTGATGGGGACAGGGGTGGTGGAAACACCATATATTTT | CASSDGDRGGGNTIYF
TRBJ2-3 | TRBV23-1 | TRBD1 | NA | TGCGCCAGCCCAGGGGGTGACACAGATACGCAGTATTTT | CASPGGDTDTQYF
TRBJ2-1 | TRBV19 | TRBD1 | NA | TGTGCCAGTAGTACTGGACAGGGACCCTACAATGAGCAGTTCTTC | CASSTGQGPYNEQFF
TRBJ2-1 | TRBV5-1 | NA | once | TGCGCCAGCAGCCCGGACAGTTTGGATGAGCAGTTCTTC | CASSPDSLDEQFF
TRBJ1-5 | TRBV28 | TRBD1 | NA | TGTGCCAGCAGTTTCCAGGGGGTGCTGAATCAGCCCCAGCATTTT | CASSFQGVLNQPQHF
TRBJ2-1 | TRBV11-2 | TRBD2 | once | TGTGCCAGCAGCTTACGGACTAGCGGGAGGTCCTACAATGAGCAGTTCTTC | CASSLRTSGRSYNEQFF
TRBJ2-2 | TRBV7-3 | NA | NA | TGTGCCAGCAGCTTCGACAGGAACACCGGGGAGCTGTTTTTT | CASSFDRNTGELFF
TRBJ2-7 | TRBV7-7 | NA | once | TGTGCTAGCAGCTTAGCAGAGGATTTTTCCTACGAGCAGTACTTC | CASSLAEDFSYEQYF
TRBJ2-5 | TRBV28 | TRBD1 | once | TGTGCCAGCAGTCCGATGGACAGGTTTGGCAAGACCCAGTACTTC | CASSPMDRFGKTQYF
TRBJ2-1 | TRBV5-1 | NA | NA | TGCGCCAGCAGCCGAAGCGCGACCTACAATGAGCAGTTCTTC | CASSRSATYNEQFF
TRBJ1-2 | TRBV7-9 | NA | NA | TGTGCCAGCAGCTTACCCCAGGCCTGGGGCTACACCTTC | CASSLPQAWGYTF
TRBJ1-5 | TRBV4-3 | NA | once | TGCGCCAGCAGCCAAGAGGCAGGGCCCAATCAGCCCCAGCATTTT | CASSQEAGPNQPQHF
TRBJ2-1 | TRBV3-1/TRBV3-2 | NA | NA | TGTGCCAGCAGCCAAGATCTTGGGGGGAGCTCCTACAATGAGCAGTTCTTC | CASSQDLGGSSYNEQFF
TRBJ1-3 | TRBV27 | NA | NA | TGTGCCAGCAGTCCACGATTCCAACAGGGATGGGGAAACACCATATATTTT | CASSPRFQQGWGNTIYF
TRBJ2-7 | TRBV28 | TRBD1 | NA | TGTGCCAGCAGTACGACCGGGACAGGGCCCTACGAGCAGTACTTC | CASSTTGTGPYEQYF
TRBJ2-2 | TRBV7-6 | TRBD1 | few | TGTGCCAGCAGCCCTCGGGACAGGAACACCGGGGAGCTGTTTTTT | CASSPRDRNTGELFF
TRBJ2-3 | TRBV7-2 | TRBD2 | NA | TGTGCCAGCAGCTTAAACCCGGGAGGACGGACAGATACGCAGTATTTT | CASSLNPGGRTDTQYF
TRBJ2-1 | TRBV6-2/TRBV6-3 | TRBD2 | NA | TGTGCCAGCAGTTATGGGGGACTAGCGGGACAAAATGAGCAGTTCTTC | CASSYGGLAGQNEQFF
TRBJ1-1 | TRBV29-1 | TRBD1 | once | TGCAGCGTTGAGGATCAGGGGGCTGAAGCTTTCTTT | CSVEDQGAEAFF
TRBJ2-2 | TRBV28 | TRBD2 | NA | TGTGCCAGCACCCCCCCGAGCGGGAGGGCGATCGGGGAGCTGTTTTTT | CASTPPSGRAIGELFF